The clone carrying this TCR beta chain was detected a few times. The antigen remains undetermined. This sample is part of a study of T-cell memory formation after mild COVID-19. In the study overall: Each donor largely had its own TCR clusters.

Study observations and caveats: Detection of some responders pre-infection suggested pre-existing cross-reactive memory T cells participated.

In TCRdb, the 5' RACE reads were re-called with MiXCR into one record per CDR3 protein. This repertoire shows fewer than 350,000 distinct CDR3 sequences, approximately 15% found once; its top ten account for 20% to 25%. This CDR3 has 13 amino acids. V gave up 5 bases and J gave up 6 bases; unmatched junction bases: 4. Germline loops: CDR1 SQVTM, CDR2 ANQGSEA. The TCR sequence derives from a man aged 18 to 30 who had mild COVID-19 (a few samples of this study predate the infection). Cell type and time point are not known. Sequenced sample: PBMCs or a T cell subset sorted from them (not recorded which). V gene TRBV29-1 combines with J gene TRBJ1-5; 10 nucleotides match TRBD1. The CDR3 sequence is CSVRQGAGQPQHF. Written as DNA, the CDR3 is TGCAGCGTTCGACAGGGGGCGGGTCAGCCCCAGCATTTT. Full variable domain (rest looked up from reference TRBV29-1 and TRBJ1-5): SAVISQKPSRDICQRGTSLTIQCQVDSQVTMMFWYRQQPGQSLTLIATANQGSEATYESGFVIDKFPISRPNLTFSTLTVSNMSPEDSSIYLCSVRQGAGQPQHFGDGTRLSIL.